The rows below give T cell receptor beta chains drawn from one sample of a study of T cells after yellow fever vaccination. MiXCR was run by TCRdb on the 5' RACE reads, yielding one entry per CDR3 protein. The sample has about 580,000 distinct CDR3 sequences; roughly 17% are singletons. The sequenced sample was PBMCs, obtained less than 6 days after the first yellow fever vaccination. The receptors were gathered from a young man who received the YFV17D yellow fever vaccine. The CDR3 runs from the conserved cysteine through the conserved F or W. The order of the fields is J gene, clone size, V gene, D gene, CDR3 protein, CDR3 DNA. D genes are given only for firm matches. Clone size is shown for a subset of rows, as once, few, many or a class of expanded clone.

J gene: TRBJ2-2
clone size: -
V gene: TRBV3-1
D gene: TRBD2
CDR3 protein: CASSQPGTSGGANTGELFF
CDR3 DNA: TGTGCCAGCAGCCAACCGGGGACTAGCGGGGGGGCCAACACCGGGGAGCTGTTTTTT

J gene: TRBJ2-3
clone size: few
V gene: TRBV5-1
D gene: -
CDR3 protein: CASSLGSRGPGHTQYF
CDR3 DNA: TGCGCCAGCAGCTTGGGGAGCCGGGGTCCCGGGCATACGCAGTATTTT

J gene: TRBJ2-5
clone size: -
V gene: TRBV6-2/TRBV6-3
D gene: -
CDR3 protein: CASSPTPTAETQYF
CDR3 DNA: TGTGCCAGCAGCCCGACTCCTACCGCAGAGACCCAGTACTTC

J gene: TRBJ1-5
clone size: -
V gene: TRBV6-5
D gene: -
CDR3 protein: CASSFRQGQNQPQHF
CDR3 DNA: TGTGCCAGCAGTTTCCGGCAGGGGCAGAATCAGCCCCAGCATTTT

J gene: TRBJ2-7
clone size: many
V gene: TRBV30
D gene: -
CDR3 protein: CAWRARGIGPYEQYF
CDR3 DNA: TGTGCCTGGAGGGCGAGGGGGATTGGCCCCTACGAGCAGTACTTC

J gene: TRBJ2-3
clone size: -
V gene: TRBV6-1
D gene: -
CDR3 protein: CASTPSGTGDTQYF
CDR3 DNA: TGTGCCAGCACTCCCTCAGGGACCGGAGATACGCAGTATTTT

J gene: TRBJ1-1
clone size: -
V gene: TRBV7-3
D gene: -
CDR3 protein: CASSSQERTEAFF
CDR3 DNA: TGTGCCAGCAGCTCTCAGGAGCGGACTGAAGCTTTCTTT

J gene: TRBJ2-5
clone size: -
V gene: TRBV20-1
D gene: -
CDR3 protein: CSALSGGAETQYF
CDR3 DNA: TGCAGTGCTCTATCGGGGGGCGCGGAGACCCAGTACTTC

J gene: TRBJ1-2
clone size: -
V gene: TRBV5-1
D gene: TRBD1
CDR3 protein: CASSMGQGDGYTF
CDR3 DNA: TGCGCCAGCAGCATGGGACAGGGTGATGGCTACACCTTC

J gene: TRBJ2-4
clone size: many
V gene: TRBV6-5
D gene: TRBD2
CDR3 protein: CASSYASTSGENIQYF
CDR3 DNA: TGTGCCAGCAGTTACGCTTCGACTAGCGGAGAAAACATTCAGTACTTC

J gene: TRBJ2-5
clone size: -
V gene: TRBV27
D gene: -
CDR3 protein: CASSLGGLEGTQYF
CDR3 DNA: TGTGCCAGCAGTTTGGGGGGCCTGGAAGGGACCCAGTACTTC

J gene: TRBJ2-1
clone size: few
V gene: TRBV6-2/TRBV6-3
D gene: -
CDR3 protein: CASRTGNSYNEQFF
CDR3 DNA: TGTGCCAGCAGAACAGGAAACTCCTACAATGAGCAGTTCTTC

J gene: TRBJ2-4
clone size: -
V gene: TRBV12-3/TRBV12-4
D gene: -
CDR3 protein: CASSLAGRGLAKNIQYF
CDR3 DNA: TGTGCCAGCAGTTTAGCGGGACGGGGGCTAGCCAAAAACATTCAGTACTTC

J gene: TRBJ2-1
clone size: few
V gene: TRBV5-6
D gene: TRBD2
CDR3 protein: CASSYTSGGAYNEQFF
CDR3 DNA: TGTGCCAGCAGCTATACTAGCGGGGGGGCCTACAATGAGCAGTTCTTC

J gene: TRBJ1-5
clone size: few
V gene: TRBV18
D gene: -
CDR3 protein: CASSPRSGGQPQHF
CDR3 DNA: TGTGCCAGCTCACCAAGATCGGGGGGCCAGCCCCAGCATTTT

J gene: TRBJ2-7
clone size: few
V gene: TRBV7-2
D gene: -
CDR3 protein: CASSFRGVNEQYF
CDR3 DNA: TGTGCCAGCAGCTTCCGCGGGGTCAACGAGCAGTACTTC

J gene: TRBJ2-1
clone size: -
V gene: TRBV20-1
D gene: TRBD2
CDR3 protein: CSANLAGGSNEQFF
CDR3 DNA: TGCAGTGCAAATTTAGCGGGGGGAAGCAATGAGCAGTTCTTC

J gene: TRBJ1-3
clone size: -
V gene: TRBV28
D gene: -
CDR3 protein: CASSFSGARGNTIYF
CDR3 DNA: TGTGCCAGCAGTTTTTCGGGGGCGCGGGGAAACACCATATATTTT

J gene: TRBJ1-2
clone size: -
V gene: TRBV24-1
D gene: -
CDR3 protein: CATSDLTGGYTF
CDR3 DNA: TGTGCCACCAGTGATTTGACAGGGGGCTACACCTTC

J gene: TRBJ1-2
clone size: -
V gene: TRBV7-2
D gene: -
CDR3 protein: CASSLRFWDGYTF
CDR3 DNA: TGTGCCAGCAGCTTACGGTTTTGGGATGGCTACACCTTC

J gene: TRBJ2-4
clone size: many
V gene: TRBV4-1
D gene: -
CDR3 protein: CASSQEWGVAKNIQYF
CDR3 DNA: TGCGCCAGCAGCCAAGAATGGGGAGTAGCCAAAAACATTCAGTACTTC

J gene: TRBJ1-4
clone size: few
V gene: TRBV30
D gene: TRBD1
CDR3 protein: CAWFGGTGGSEKLFF
CDR3 DNA: TGTGCCTGGTTTGGGGGCACAGGGGGAAGTGAAAAACTGTTTTTT

J gene: TRBJ1-5
clone size: -
V gene: TRBV4-1
D gene: TRBD1
CDR3 protein: CASSHPGGVRNQPQHF
CDR3 DNA: TGCGCCAGCAGCCACCCAGGGGGGGTTAGGAATCAGCCCCAGCATTTT

J gene: TRBJ2-1
clone size: -
V gene: TRBV20-1
D gene: TRBD2
CDR3 protein: CRRPSGGWSSYNEQFF
CDR3 DNA: TGCAGACGTCCTAGCGGGGGGTGGAGCTCCTACAATGAGCAGTTCTTC

J gene: TRBJ2-1
clone size: -
V gene: TRBV2
D gene: -
CDR3 protein: CASSAPAGYEQFF
CDR3 DNA: TGTGCCAGCAGTGCCCCCGCGGGGTACGAGCAGTTCTTC

J gene: TRBJ2-2
clone size: few
V gene: TRBV12-3/TRBV12-4
D gene: TRBD1
CDR3 protein: CASSLGQTFTGELFF
CDR3 DNA: TGTGCCAGCAGTTTGGGACAGACTTTCACCGGGGAGCTGTTTTTT

J gene: TRBJ2-5
clone size: few
V gene: TRBV6-5
D gene: -
CDR3 protein: CASSLALTDLQETQYF
CDR3 DNA: TGTGCCAGCAGTTTGGCCCTGACAGATCTCCAAGAGACCCAGTACTTC

J gene: TRBJ2-3
clone size: few
V gene: TRBV20-1
D gene: TRBD2
CDR3 protein: CSATRGGVRTDTQYF
CDR3 DNA: TGCAGTGCTACCCGGGGGGGGGTACGGACAGATACGCAGTATTTT

J gene: TRBJ1-4
clone size: few
V gene: TRBV20-1
D gene: TRBD1
CDR3 protein: CSATTGAPNEKLFF
CDR3 DNA: TGCAGTGCAACCACAGGGGCCCCTAATGAAAAACTGTTTTTT

J gene: TRBJ1-1
clone size: -
V gene: TRBV7-9
D gene: TRBD1
CDR3 protein: CASSFKSGTVNTEAFF
CDR3 DNA: TGTGCCAGCAGCTTTAAATCCGGGACAGTGAACACTGAAGCTTTCTTT

J gene: TRBJ1-3
clone size: -
V gene: TRBV4-2
D gene: -
CDR3 protein: CASSQDPSTGNTIYF
CDR3 DNA: TGTGCCAGCAGCCAAGACCCGAGTACTGGAAACACCATATATTTT

J gene: TRBJ2-5
clone size: -
V gene: TRBV4-2
D gene: -
CDR3 protein: CASSQERQHQETQYF
CDR3 DNA: TGTGCCAGCAGCCAAGAAAGACAGCATCAAGAGACCCAGTACTTC

J gene: TRBJ2-3
clone size: few
V gene: TRBV5-1
D gene: -
CDR3 protein: CASKGDNTDTQYF
CDR3 DNA: TGCGCCAGCAAAGGGGACAACACAGATACGCAGTATTTT

J gene: TRBJ2-7
clone size: many
V gene: TRBV5-4
D gene: -
CDR3 protein: CASSLGISNSYEQYF
CDR3 DNA: TGTGCCAGCAGCTTGGGCATTTCCAACTCCTACGAGCAGTACTTC

J gene: TRBJ2-5
clone size: -
V gene: TRBV23-1
D gene: TRBD1
CDR3 protein: CARSFGTAIQETQYF
CDR3 DNA: TGCGCCAGGTCGTTTGGGACAGCGATACAAGAGACACAGTACTTC

J gene: TRBJ1-2
clone size: -
V gene: TRBV29-1
D gene: -
CDR3 protein: CSVPAYTF
CDR3 DNA: TGCAGCGTCCCGGCCTACACCTTC

J gene: TRBJ2-7
clone size: -
V gene: TRBV5-8
D gene: TRBD2
CDR3 protein: CASSLSLFSGHSYEQYF
CDR3 DNA: TGTGCCAGCAGCTTAAGTCTCTTTAGCGGGCACTCCTACGAGCAGTACTTC

J gene: TRBJ2-7
clone size: few
V gene: TRBV27
D gene: -
CDR3 protein: CASGQVPVSSYEQYF
CDR3 DNA: TGTGCCAGCGGTCAGGTTCCCGTTTCCTCCTACGAGCAGTACTTC

J gene: TRBJ1-6
clone size: -
V gene: TRBV6-5
D gene: -
CDR3 protein: CASSYSRAVEYSPLHF
CDR3 DNA: TGTGCCAGCAGTTACTCGAGAGCGGTGGAGTACTCACCCCTCCACTTT

J gene: TRBJ2-3
clone size: -
V gene: TRBV5-1
D gene: -
CDR3 protein: CASSLGRTRGADTQYF
CDR3 DNA: TGCGCCAGCAGCTTGGGACGGACTAGGGGGGCAGATACGCAGTATTTT

J gene: TRBJ2-2
clone size: -
V gene: TRBV4-2
D gene: -
CDR3 protein: CASSPLGLRSQNTGELFF
CDR3 DNA: TGTGCCAGCAGCCCGCTAGGGCTTAGAAGCCAGAACACCGGGGAGCTGTTTTTT

J gene: TRBJ2-3
clone size: many
V gene: TRBV5-1
D gene: -
CDR3 protein: CASSLALGGGTDTQYF
CDR3 DNA: TGCGCCAGCAGCTTGGCCCTGGGCGGGGGCACAGATACGCAGTATTTT

J gene: TRBJ2-1
clone size: -
V gene: TRBV20-1
D gene: -
CDR3 protein: CSARDPATASNEQFF
CDR3 DNA: TGCAGTGCTAGAGATCCTGCGACAGCTTCTAATGAGCAGTTCTTC

J gene: TRBJ1-2
clone size: -
V gene: TRBV7-6
D gene: TRBD1
CDR3 protein: CASSPVPGTGNYGYTF
CDR3 DNA: TGTGCCAGCAGCCCAGTCCCTGGGACAGGGAACTATGGCTACACCTTC